The 6 T cell receptor beta chains reported below all come from one sample, sequenced in a study of OX40 agonist ivuxolimab in advanced cancers. Produced via immunoSEQ multiplex PCR; TCRdb's table is partial and in-frame only. The repertoire holds roughly 86,000 clones, with 85% to 95% as singletons. Source: CD4+ or CD8+ T cells sorted from blood, taken in a trial of the OX40 agonist ivuxolimab. The receptors derive from an adult with an advanced solid tumor such as melanoma, head and neck, liver or kidney cancer.

The rearrangement links TRBV7-9 to TRBJ1-3, with unresolved D. V shed 0 bases and J shed 0 bases, with 6 bases lying between them. The CDR3 covers 15 residues. Germline CDR1 and CDR2: SEHNR and FQNEAQ (reference sequence). CDR3 DNA: TGTGCCAGCAGCTTAGCCGGGAGCTCTGGAAACACCATATATTTT. Protein: CASSLAGSSGNTIYF. Full variable domain (rest looked up from reference TRBV7-9 and TRBJ1-3): DTGVSQNPRHKITKRGQNVTFRCDPISEHNRLYWYRQTLGQGPEFLTYFQNEAQLEKSRLLSDRFSAERPKGSFSTLEIQRTEQGDSAMYLCASSLAGSSGNTIYFGEGSWLTVV.

The rearrangement joins TRBV2 to TRBJ2-5; D call uncertain. V lost 2 bases and J lost 2, with 3 bases in between. CDR1 is SNHLY and CDR2 is FYNNEI in the germline V gene. The CDR3 has 12 residues. The CDR3, as DNA: TGTGCCAGCAGTGAACAACAAGAGACCCAGTACTTC. The encoded protein is CASSEQQETQYF.

The V gene is TRBV4-2, the J gene TRBJ2-2; a weak D match, TRBD1 (8 bases). This CDR3 has 17 residues. The V end lost 3 bases, the J end lost 1 base, and 15 bases lay between the germline ends. Germline CDR1 LGHNA, CDR2 YNFKEQ. The CDR3 sequence: CASSHPGGTGNTGELFF. CDR3 sequence (DNA): TGTGCCAGCAGCCATCCCGGGGGGACAGGGAACACCGGGGAGCTGTTTTTT.

About this clone: Germline and junction disagree at one end, which may indicate a read error. The genes are TRBV29-1 and TRBJ2-1; tentatively, D is TRBD2 (5 bases). From germline, CDR1 is SQVTM and CDR2 ANQGSEA. This CDR3 has 13 amino acids. CDR3 sequence: CSVRSVIGKGQFF. Here the CDR3 DNA reads TGTAGCGTCCGGTCCGTGATAGGCAAAGGGCAGTTCTTC.

The V gene is TRBV30, the J gene TRBJ2-5, with D maybe TRBD2 (5 bases). CDR3 length: 12 residues. The V gene lost 1 base and the J gene lost 2 bases, with 5 bases spanning the gap. The germline gives CDR1 GTSNPN, CDR2 SVGIG (reference sequence). CDR3 bases: TGTGCCTGGAGTGCGGGACAAGAGACCCAGTACTTC. This codes for CAWSAGQETQYF.

V gene TRBV19 combines with J gene TRBJ2-6; weak D call: TRBD1 (6 bases). V lost 7 bases and J 2 bases, leaving 15 bases between the germline ends. Germline-derived CDR1 and CDR2 are LNHDA and SQIVND (reference sequence). The CDR3 spans 16 residues. The CDR3 here is CASKRQGNAGANVLTF. Written as DNA, the CDR3 is TGTGCCAGTAAGAGGCAGGGGAACGCTGGGGCCAACGTCCTGACTTTC.